This record concerns one TCR beta chain sequence. The method was immunoSEQ multiplex PCR; TCRdb's version includes in-frame clones alone and lacks a portion of them. Here the sample spans fewer than 350,000 clones, roughly 90% being singletons. The sample belongs to a study of blood T cell repertoires in COVID-19. CDR3 length: 15 residues. The ends lost 0 bases at V and 2 bases at J; junction bases unmatched: 0. Germline values: CDR1 SGDLS, CDR2 YYNGEE. This chain connects TRBV9 to TRBJ1-3, with 9 bases matching TRBD1. Sequenced input: PBMCs or T cells enriched from blood (not recorded which). This clonotype was obtained from a woman in her thirties or forties with acute COVID-19. The CDR3 protein is CASSVGDRAGNTIYF. The CDR3, as DNA: TGTGCCAGCAGCGTAGGGGACAGGGCTGGAAACACCATATATTTT.